This is a list of T cell receptor beta chains from one sample in a study of shared clonotypes between healthy human individuals. Profiling relied on immunoSEQ multiplex PCR, and the TCRdb table lists in-frame clones only, not all of them. The sample includes roughly 1,000,000 clones, roughly 74% seen only once; the top ten take 0.5% to 0.6%. The sample comprised memory CD4+ T cells from PBMCs. The receptors were gathered from a man younger than 35 in good health. Some clones in this sample may be carry-over from other donors' samples. The CDR3 runs from the conserved cysteine through the conserved F or W. The order of the fields is clone size, V gene, D gene, J gene, CDR3 protein, CDR3 DNA. A D gene is named only where the DNA matches it firmly. Part of the rows lack a size; the others show once, few, many or a class for expanded clones.

NA,TRBV18,NA,TRBJ1-1,CASSPSLSLNTEAFF,TGTGCCAGCTCACCATCACTATCCCTGAACACTGAAGCTTTCTTT
NA,TRBV6-5,TRBD1,TRBJ1-4,CASRRGPSNEKLFF,TGTGCCAGCAGGAGGGGGCCGTCTAATGAAAAACTGTTTTTT
NA,TRBV2,NA,TRBJ1-1,CASSSPHLRNTEAFF,TGTGCCAGCAGTTCTCCACATTTGCGGAACACTGAAGCTTTCTTT
NA,TRBV5-1,NA,TRBJ2-7,CASSLEQGSAYEQYF,TGCGCCAGCAGCTTGGAACAGGGATCGGCCTACGAGCAGTACTTC
NA,TRBV15,NA,TRBJ2-1,CATGLGGNPNEQFF,TGTGCCACCGGGCTTGGCGGCAATCCCAATGAGCAGTTCTTC
few,TRBV5-1,TRBD2,TRBJ2-1,CASSLGPLAGDYNEQFF,TGCGCCAGCAGCTTGGGGCCACTAGCGGGTGACTACAATGAGCAGTTCTTC
NA,TRBV10-3,TRBD2,TRBJ2-1,CAISDKDGTSGSTSSYNEQFF,TGTGCCATCAGTGATAAAGATGGGACTAGCGGGAGTACCAGCTCCTACAATGAGCAGTTCTTC
NA,TRBV11-2,NA,TRBJ2-2,CASSLVWTVGNTGELFF,TGTGCCAGCAGCTTGGTCTGGACAGTAGGGAACACCGGGGAGCTGTTTTTT
NA,TRBV27,TRBD1,TRBJ1-5,CASAGTGGQPQHF,TGTGCCAGCGCCGGGACAGGGGGTCAGCCCCAGCATTTT
NA,TRBV11-2,TRBD1,TRBJ2-1,CASSSVSGQGGNEQFF,TGTGCCAGCAGCTCTGTTTCGGGACAGGGGGGGAATGAGCAGTTCTTC
NA,TRBV11-2,TRBD1,TRBJ2-7,CASSFRQGMHEQYF,TGTGCCAGCAGCTTCCGACAGGGTATGCACGAGCAGTACTTC
NA,TRBV30,NA,TRBJ1-2,CAWSINGPYGYTF,TGTGCCTGGAGTATCAACGGACCGTATGGCTACACCTTC
NA,TRBV28,NA,TRBJ1-5,CASSFVRGSNQPQHF,TGTGCCAGCAGTTTTGTTCGGGGGAGCAATCAGCCCCAGCATTTT
NA,TRBV5-1,NA,TRBJ2-3,CASSLPERGGTDTQYF,TGCGCCAGCAGCTTGCCCGAAAGGGGGGGCACAGATACGCAGTATTTT
once,TRBV4-2,TRBD2,TRBJ2-3,CASSLGLAGGPTDTQYF,TGTGCCAGCAGCCTAGGACTAGCGGGAGGGCCGACAGATACGCAGTATTTT
NA,TRBV5-6,NA,TRBJ2-7,CASSLVATASAEQYF,TGTGCCAGCAGCTTGGTTGCGACGGCTAGTGCCGAGCAGTACTTC
NA,TRBV27,TRBD1,TRBJ1-2,CASGHRGPNYGYTF,TGTGCCAGCGGACACAGGGGTCCCAACTATGGCTACACCTTC
few,TRBV5-1,TRBD1,TRBJ1-2,CASSSSGQNYGYTF,TGCGCCAGCAGCTCATCGGGACAGAACTATGGCTACACCTTC
NA,TRBV5-1,NA,TRBJ2-7,CASSLAWYGDEQYF,TGCGCCAGCAGCTTGGCCTGGTATGGGGACGAGCAGTACTTC
NA,TRBV11-2,TRBD2,TRBJ2-7,CASSPPLGLAGHYEQYF,TGTGCCAGCAGCCCACCCTTGGGACTAGCGGGCCACTACGAGCAGTACTTC
NA,TRBV7-9,NA,TRBJ1-2,CASSSSRGGLNGYTF,TGTGCCAGCAGCTCATCCCGGGGAGGTCTAAACGGCTACACCTTC
NA,TRBV30,TRBD1,TRBJ1-2,CAWTKDRGLPPRNYGYTF,TGTGCCTGGACCAAAGACAGGGGGCTCCCCCCTCGGAACTATGGCTACACCTTC
NA,TRBV6-6,NA,TRBJ1-5,CASSPWGNQPQHF,TGTGCCAGCAGTCCTTGGGGCAATCAGCCCCAGCATTTT
NA,TRBV5-1,NA,TRBJ2-3,CASSLALFTDTQYF,TGCGCCAGCAGCTTGGCACTATTCACAGATACGCAGTATTTT
NA,TRBV18,NA,TRBJ2-2,CASSPMGSPNTGELFF,TGTGCCAGCTCACCGATGGGCAGTCCGAACACCGGGGAGCTGTTTTTT
NA,TRBV5-4,TRBD1,TRBJ1-1,CASSLVGGRTEAFF,TGTGCCAGCAGCCTTGTAGGGGGCAGGACTGAAGCTTTCTTT
NA,TRBV25-1,NA,TRBJ1-1,CASSAEGQMNTEAFF,TGTGCCAGCAGTGCCGAAGGACAGATGAACACTGAAGCTTTCTTT
NA,TRBV15,NA,TRBJ2-1,CATSRVGGGRGYNEQFF,TGTGCCACCAGCAGAGTAGGGGGCGGGAGAGGGTACAATGAGCAGTTCTTC
NA,TRBV28,TRBD2,TRBJ2-7,CASSQSGNPTYEQYF,TGTGCCAGCAGCCAAAGCGGGAATCCTACCTACGAGCAGTACTTC
NA,TRBV5-4,TRBD1,TRBJ2-1,CASSSPLQGNSYNEQFF,TGTGCCAGCAGCTCCCCCCTACAGGGGAACTCCTACAATGAGCAGTTCTTC
few,TRBV7-2,NA,TRBJ1-5,CASSLQGLGLPQHF,TGTGCCAGCAGCTTACAGGGATTAGGGTTGCCCCAGCATTTT
NA,TRBV27,TRBD2,TRBJ2-2,CASSFPTGTSGRWWDTGELFF,TGTGCCAGCAGTTTCCCGACCGGGACTAGCGGTCGGTGGTGGGACACCGGGGAGCTGTTTTTT
NA,TRBV23-1,TRBD1,TRBJ2-7,CASSQETGARTYEQYF,TGCGCCAGCAGCCAGGAGACAGGGGCCCGGACCTACGAGCAGTACTTC